What follows describes a single TCR beta chain. The CDR3 is 13 amino acids. Trimming cost V 4 bases and J 5 bases, with 12 bases left between them. From germline, CDR1 is SGDLS and CDR2 YYNGEE. In the authors' workflow: Reference gene primer amplification yielded estimated nucleated cell counts. Some clones are missing from TCRdb's copy, which holds only in-frame ones; the method was immunoSEQ multiplex PCR. V and J calls and clone size are copied from that table; D and trimming were computed from the DNA. Counted here are under 75,000 clones, roughly 87% occurring once; the ten biggest clones make up roughly 4%. The data derive from a study of blood T cell repertoires in COVID-19. Study background: Samples of COVID-19 (acute and convalescent) were obtained from the United States, Italy and Spain. In each case, the material was cDNA or gDNA derived from T cells, B-cell-depleted T cells, or PBMCs.

Input material: peripheral blood. This chain links TRBV9 with TRBJ1-2; possibly TRBD1 for D (5 bases). The receptor was derived from a man aged 45-60 years with active COVID-19. This CDR3 reads CASSSPDTYGYTF. The CDR3 region has the DNA TGTGCCAGCAGCTCCCCGGACACTTATGGCTACACCTTC.